The present entry profiles one T cell receptor beta chain with its context. Its specificity is not known. This entry is derived from a study of cytomegalovirus exposure and HLA in healthy donors. Broader study findings: Of the V segments, some could not be distinguished, including TRBV6-2 and TRBV6-3, and were excluded. The study had only CMV serostatus as immune exposure information. Presence/absence comparisons presumed near-even sequencing depth among donors.

This CDR3 region has 16 residues. Per the germline V gene, CDR1 is SNHLY and CDR2 is FYNNEI. V shed 6 bases and J 4 bases; nucleotides not matched to a gene: 9. The PCR was carried out with 60 Vbeta primers and 13 Jbeta primers. TCRdb keeps only in-frame clones here, not all; method: immunoSEQ multiplex PCR. The sample records approximately 150,000 clones, 55% to 75% being singletons. The TCR was taken from a human donor in good health. Sequencing was performed on PBMCs. The J gene is TRBJ1-3, the V gene TRBV2, with 10 bases aligning to TRBD1. The CDR3 here is CASRRDRGHAGNTIYF. The CDR3, as DNA: TGTGCCAGCAGAAGGGACAGGGGACACGCAGGAAACACCATATATTTT.